These T cell receptor beta chains were read from a single sample in a study of control samples from healthy donors and cancer patients. Clones were read by immunoSEQ multiplex PCR, and TCRdb kept only the in-frame ones, dropping some. Of 120,000 or so clones listed, about nine tenths are singletons. Material: blood. The receptors originated from a man aged 35 to 55 in good health. The CDR3 runs from the conserved cysteine through the conserved F or W. Fields, in order: D gene, V gene, J gene, clone size, CDR3 protein, CDR3 DNA. D genes are given only for firm matches. Size is omitted from some rows. Given values are once, few, many or a class for expanded clones.

d_call: TRBD1; v_call: TRBV11-3; j_call: TRBJ1-6; clone_size: once; cdr3_aa: CASSARTGRDSPLHF; cdr3_nt: TGTGCCAGCAGCGCCAGGACAGGGAGGGACTCACCCCTCCACTTT
d_call: TRBD1; v_call: TRBV2; j_call: TRBJ2-3; clone_size: .; cdr3_aa: CASSVSQGIIHAQYF; cdr3_nt: TGTGCCAGCAGTGTATCACAGGGGATAATCCATGCGCAGTATTTT
d_call: .; v_call: TRBV5-1; j_call: TRBJ1-4; clone_size: .; cdr3_aa: CASTDGSTNEKLFF; cdr3_nt: TGCGCCAGCACGGACGGATCAACTAATGAAAAACTGTTTTTT
d_call: TRBD1; v_call: TRBV3-1/TRBV3-2; j_call: TRBJ1-3; clone_size: .; cdr3_aa: CASSRETGGHRSGNTIYF; cdr3_nt: TGTGCCAGCAGCCGAGAAACAGGGGGCCACCGCTCTGGAAACACCATATATTTT
d_call: .; v_call: TRBV4-3; j_call: TRBJ1-6; clone_size: .; cdr3_aa: CASSQDSTGRGSPLHF; cdr3_nt: TGCGCCAGCAGCCAAGATTCCACAGGGAGAGGCTCACCCCTCCACTTT
d_call: .; v_call: TRBV3-1/TRBV3-2; j_call: TRBJ1-3; clone_size: .; cdr3_aa: CASSQGPATNSGGNTIYF; cdr3_nt: TGTGCCAGCAGCCAAGGTCCAGCTACAAACTCCGGCGGAAACACCATATATTTT
d_call: .; v_call: TRBV7-3; j_call: TRBJ2-1; clone_size: .; cdr3_aa: CASSLLPGLTYNEQFF; cdr3_nt: TGTGCCAGCAGCTTACTCCCAGGGCTCACCTACAATGAGCAGTTCTTC
d_call: .; v_call: TRBV30; j_call: TRBJ1-1; clone_size: .; cdr3_aa: CAWRVARNTEAFF; cdr3_nt: TGTGCCTGGAGGGTGGCCAGAAACACTGAAGCTTTCTTT
d_call: TRBD1; v_call: TRBV5-6; j_call: TRBJ1-2; clone_size: .; cdr3_aa: CASRLQGAQGYTF; cdr3_nt: TGTGCCAGCAGGTTACAGGGGGCGCAGGGCTACACCTTC
d_call: .; v_call: TRBV24-1; j_call: TRBJ1-2; clone_size: .; cdr3_aa: CATSDPSGTSYGYTF; cdr3_nt: TGTGCCACCAGTGATCCCAGCGGGACCTCCTATGGCTACACCTTC
d_call: .; v_call: TRBV10-3; j_call: TRBJ1-2; clone_size: once; cdr3_aa: CAISESWQGFDYGYTF; cdr3_nt: TGTGCCATCAGTGAGTCGTGGCAGGGCTTTGACTATGGCTACACCTTC
d_call: .; v_call: TRBV6-5; j_call: TRBJ2-6; clone_size: .; cdr3_aa: CASIPRSGANVLTF; cdr3_nt: TGTGCCAGCATTCCGCGCTCTGGGGCCAACGTCCTGACTTTC
d_call: .; v_call: TRBV19; j_call: TRBJ1-2; clone_size: .; cdr3_aa: CASRPGTAYGYTF; cdr3_nt: TGTGCCAGTAGACCCGGGACGGCCTATGGCTACACCTTC
d_call: TRBD1; v_call: TRBV7-9; j_call: TRBJ2-2; clone_size: .; cdr3_aa: CASSLRDRGTGELFF; cdr3_nt: TGTGCCAGCAGCTTAAGGGACAGGGGGACCGGGGAGCTGTTTTTT
d_call: .; v_call: TRBV13; j_call: TRBJ1-1; clone_size: .; cdr3_aa: CASSWSRRADTEAFF; cdr3_nt: TGTGCCAGCAGCTGGTCTCGCAGGGCGGACACTGAAGCTTTCTTT
d_call: TRBD1; v_call: TRBV19; j_call: TRBJ2-1; clone_size: .; cdr3_aa: CASSRGTGLYNEQFF; cdr3_nt: TGTGCCAGTAGTCGCGGGACAGGACTGTACAATGAGCAGTTCTTC
d_call: TRBD1; v_call: TRBV30; j_call: TRBJ1-1; clone_size: .; cdr3_aa: CAWRTPGTGAVTEAFF; cdr3_nt: TGTGCCTGGAGAACCCCCGGGACAGGGGCTGTCACTGAAGCTTTCTTT
d_call: TRBD2; v_call: TRBV9; j_call: TRBJ2-1; clone_size: .; cdr3_aa: CASSRSGGAMGQFF; cdr3_nt: TGTGCCAGCAGCCGGAGCGGGGGGGCCATGGGGCAGTTCTTC
d_call: .; v_call: TRBV19; j_call: TRBJ1-1; clone_size: .; cdr3_aa: CASSISQMNTEAFF; cdr3_nt: TGTGCCAGTAGTATAAGTCAGATGAACACTGAAGCTTTCTTT
d_call: TRBD1; v_call: TRBV5-4; j_call: TRBJ1-2; clone_size: .; cdr3_aa: CASSARDRAYTF; cdr3_nt: TGTGCCAGCAGCGCCCGGGACAGGGCCTACACCTTC
d_call: TRBD1; v_call: TRBV4-1; j_call: TRBJ1-2; clone_size: .; cdr3_aa: CASSPRAGGRDYGYTF; cdr3_nt: TGCGCCAGCAGCCCCAGGGCAGGGGGGCGCGACTATGGCTACACCTTC
d_call: .; v_call: TRBV7-9; j_call: TRBJ1-4; clone_size: .; cdr3_aa: CASSPTANEKLFF; cdr3_nt: TGTGCCAGCAGCCCGACAGCTAATGAAAAACTGTTTTTT
d_call: TRBD2; v_call: TRBV7-2; j_call: TRBJ2-2; clone_size: .; cdr3_aa: CASRSRGAGGPELFF; cdr3_nt: TGTGCCAGCAGATCAAGGGGAGCGGGGGGGCCGGAGCTGTTTTTT
d_call: .; v_call: TRBV19; j_call: TRBJ2-7; clone_size: .; cdr3_aa: CASSIGRSYEQYF; cdr3_nt: TGTGCCAGTAGTATCGGGAGATCCTACGAGCAGTACTTC
d_call: .; v_call: TRBV25-1; j_call: TRBJ2-3; clone_size: .; cdr3_aa: CASSDPPGTPSTDTQYF; cdr3_nt: TGTGCCAGCAGCGATCCACCCGGCACGCCTAGCACAGATACGCAGTATTTT
d_call: .; v_call: TRBV29-1; j_call: TRBJ2-1; clone_size: .; cdr3_aa: CSVGPGGAGRNNEQFF; cdr3_nt: TGCAGCGTCGGGCCAGGGGGGGCAGGGAGGAACAATGAGCAGTTCTTC
d_call: .; v_call: TRBV6-5; j_call: TRBJ1-1; clone_size: .; cdr3_aa: CASSSGSAQAHEAFF; cdr3_nt: TGTGCCAGCAGTTCCGGCTCCGCACAGGCCCATGAAGCTTTCTTT
d_call: TRBD2; v_call: TRBV7-9; j_call: TRBJ2-2; clone_size: .; cdr3_aa: CASRRAGGNTGELFF; cdr3_nt: TGTGCCAGCAGGAGAGCGGGGGGGAACACCGGGGAGCTGTTTTTT
d_call: .; v_call: TRBV6-5; j_call: TRBJ1-5; clone_size: .; cdr3_aa: CASSPDRSQGGPQHF; cdr3_nt: TGTGCCAGCAGTCCCGACAGGTCCCAGGGAGGGCCCCAGCATTTT
d_call: TRBD1; v_call: TRBV6-2/TRBV6-3; j_call: TRBJ1-5; clone_size: .; cdr3_aa: CASSKQGAIANQPQHF; cdr3_nt: TGTGCCAGCAGTAAACAGGGGGCTATAGCAAATCAGCCCCAGCATTTT
d_call: .; v_call: TRBV2; j_call: TRBJ1-1; clone_size: .; cdr3_aa: CASRNGSGSTAEAFF; cdr3_nt: TGTGCCAGCCGCAACGGGTCAGGGAGTACGGCTGAAGCTTTCTTT
d_call: .; v_call: TRBV18; j_call: TRBJ2-1; clone_size: .; cdr3_aa: CASSGTRSSYNEQFF; cdr3_nt: TGTGCCAGCTCAGGGACGCGGAGCTCCTACAATGAGCAGTTCTTC
d_call: .; v_call: TRBV27; j_call: TRBJ2-3; clone_size: .; cdr3_aa: CASSFAPTPADTQYF; cdr3_nt: TGTGCCAGCAGTTTCGCTCCCACTCCCGCAGATACGCAGTATTTT
d_call: TRBD1; v_call: TRBV4-2; j_call: TRBJ2-2; clone_size: .; cdr3_aa: CASSRQGPGELFF; cdr3_nt: TGTGCCAGCAGCAGACAGGGCCCCGGGGAGCTGTTTTTT